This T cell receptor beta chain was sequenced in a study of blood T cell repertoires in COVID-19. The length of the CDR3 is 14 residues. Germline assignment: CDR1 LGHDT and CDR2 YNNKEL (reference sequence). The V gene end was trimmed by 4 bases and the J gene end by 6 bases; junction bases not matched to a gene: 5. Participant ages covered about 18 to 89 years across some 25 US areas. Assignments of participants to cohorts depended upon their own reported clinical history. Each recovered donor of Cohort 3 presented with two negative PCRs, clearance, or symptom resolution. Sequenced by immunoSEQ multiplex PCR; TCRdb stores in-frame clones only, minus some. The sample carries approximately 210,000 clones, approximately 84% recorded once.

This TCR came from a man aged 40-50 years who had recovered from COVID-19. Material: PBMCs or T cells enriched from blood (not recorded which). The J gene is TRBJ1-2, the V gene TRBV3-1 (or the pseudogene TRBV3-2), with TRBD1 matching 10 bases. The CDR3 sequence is CASSRQGAVNGYTF. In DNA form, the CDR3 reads TGTGCCAGCAGCCGACAGGGGGCGGTGAATGGCTACACCTTC.